Presented here are 2 T cell receptor beta chains from one specimen sequenced in a study of beta chain features in type 1 diabetes. Investigators reverse transcribed all isolated RNA, so they sequenced expressed TCRB transcripts. Generated by immunoSEQ multiplex PCR, the TCRdb table keeps only in-frame clones and is missing some. Altogether more than 50,000 clones are present, around 63% being singletons, with the ten largest covering roughly 2%. The sample comprised Tregs from blood. These receptors were obtained from a woman younger than 35 in good health.

The chain couples TRBV6-6 to TRBJ2-7; D is ambiguous. The CDR3 totals 14 residues. V gave up 0 bases and J gave up 0 bases, with 6 bases separating them. CDR1 MNHNY and CDR2 SVGAGI come from the germline V gene (reference sequence). This CDR3 reads CASSYSAVSYEQYF. The CDR3 DNA sequence: TGTGCCAGCAGTTACTCGGCAGTCTCCTACGAGCAGTACTTC.

This rearrangement joins TRBV2 to TRBJ2-6; 7 bases match TRBD2. CDR3 length: 15 residues. V lost 7 bases to trimming and J lost 2 bases; unmatched junction nucleotides: 5. CDR1 SNHLY and CDR2 FYNNEI come from the germline V gene. CDR3 nucleotide sequence: TGTGCCAGCAAGCGCGGGAGAGCTGGGGCCAACGTCCTGACTTTC. Its protein product is CASKRGRAGANVLTF.